The next 10 T cell receptor beta chains were all read from a single sample in a study of cytomegalovirus exposure and HLA in healthy donors. PCR amplification relied on 60 Vbeta primers (plus 13 Jbeta primers). Assay: immunoSEQ multiplex PCR; the TCRdb copy retains only in-frame clones and omits some. This sample has around 62,000 clones, with around 80% found just once. The sample consisted of PBMCs. Receptors were obtained from a man between 40 and 49 years old in good health and CMV-seronegative.

The chain employs TRBV11-3 and TRBJ2-2, with 7 bases fitting TRBD1. Trimming took 5 bases from V and 2 from J; bases not matched to a gene: 5. Germline loops: CDR1 SGHNT, CDR2 YENEEA. The CDR3 sequence is 15 residues long. The CDR3 reads CASSHGTVNTGELFF. The CDR3 region has the DNA TGTGCCAGCAGCCACGGGACAGTTAACACCGGGGAGCTGTTTTTT.

V gene TRBV7-2 combines with J gene TRBJ2-3, with 8 nucleotides matching TRBD2. V was pared by 5 bases and J by 3 bases, with 13 bases of the junction left unmatched. The CDR3 runs 17 residues. CDR1 is SGHTA, CDR2 FQGNSA, per germline. CDR3 sequence (DNA): TGTGCCAGCAGCATTCTAGCGGGTAATTTGGGTACAGATACGCAGTATTTT. Amino acid sequence: CASSILAGNLGTDTQYF.

V usage is TRBV11-2 and J usage is TRBJ2-5; TRBD1 matches 8 bases. V lost 6 bases, J lost 5 bases, and 5 bases stayed unmatched. The length of the CDR3 is 13 residues. Per the germline V gene, CDR1 is SGHAT and CDR2 is FQNNGV. The CDR3 region has the DNA TGTGCCAGCAGTCAGGGGGCGTCGGAGACCCAGTACTTC. Encoded protein: CASSQGASETQYF.

The chain carries TRBV11-2 and TRBJ2-7; a weak D match, TRBD2 (6 bases). Germline V lookup: CDR1 SGHAT, CDR2 FQNNGV. The CDR3 has 15 amino acids. V dropped 0 bases and J dropped 3 bases, with 12 bases sitting between them. The CDR3 is CASSLEAGNHYEQYF. The CDR3, as DNA: TGTGCCAGCAGCTTAGAGGCGGGGAACCACTACGAGCAGTACTTC.

V usage is TRBV5-1 and J usage is TRBJ2-2; D unresolved. Per germline, CDR1 SGHRS and CDR2 YFSETQ. The V end was cut by 5 bases, the J end by 2 bases, with 10 bases between. The CDR3 extends over 14 amino acids. CDR3: CASREGGNTGELFF. The CDR3 DNA sequence: TGCGCCAGCAGAGAAGGCGGAAACACCGGGGAGCTGTTTTTT.

This chain joins TRBV7-8 and TRBJ2-5, with 8 bases identical to TRBD1. CDR3 length: 14 residues. V gave up 4 bases and J gave up 3 bases; unmatched junction bases: 4. In germline, CDR1 is SGHVS, CDR2 FQNEAQ. The CDR3 loop is CASSSQGGKETQYF. CDR3 DNA sequence: TGTGCCAGCAGCTCACAGGGGGGCAAAGAGACCCAGTACTTC.

V usage is TRBV7-6 and J usage is TRBJ1-3, with D possibly being TRBD1 (5 bases). V shed 2 bases and J shed 0 bases, with 20 bases lying between them. The germline V gene has CDR1 SGHVS and CDR2 FNYEAQ. This CDR3 is 19 amino acids long. In nucleotides, the CDR3 is TGTGCCAGCAGCTTAAAATGGGGCAGAAACATCAGCTCTGGAAACACCATATATTTT. Amino acid sequence: CASSLKWGRNISSGNTIYF.

This chain connects TRBV7-6 to TRBJ2-3, with 9 bases lining up with TRBD2. This CDR3 spans 18 amino acids. The V gene end was trimmed by 2 bases and the J gene end by 0 bases; junction bases not matched to a gene: 9. Germline V gene lookup returns CDR1 SGHVS and CDR2 FNYEAQ. CDR3 region: CASSLPLGLAGSTDTQYF. The CDR3 coding sequence is TGTGCCAGCAGCTTACCCCTGGGGCTAGCGGGGAGCACAGATACGCAGTATTTT.

V usage is TRBV7-9 and J usage is TRBJ2-1, with unresolved D. Germline CDR1 SEHNR, CDR2 FQNEAQ (reference sequence). The CDR3 runs 12 residues. V was clipped by 2 bases and J by 9 bases, with 8 bases between them. The CDR3: CASSLPASEQFF. The CDR3 coding sequence is TGTGCCAGCAGCTTACCGGCTAGTGAGCAGTTCTTC.

On this clone itself: One junction end disagrees with the germline gene, perhaps due to a read error. This rearrangement joins TRBV19 to TRBJ1-1; weak D call: TRBD1 (5 bases). Germline V lookup: CDR1 LNHDA, CDR2 SQIVND (reference sequence). This CDR3 comprises 14 residues. CDR3 sequence reads: CARSMALGVTEAFF. CDR3 sequence (DNA): TGTGCCCGTAGTATGGCGTTAGGGGTCACTGAAGCTTTCTTT.